The 19 T cell receptor beta chains reported below all come from one sample, sequenced in a study of T cells in localized non-small cell lung cancer. Clones were read by immunoSEQ multiplex PCR, and TCRdb kept only the in-frame ones, dropping some. The table records about 43,000 clones, roughly nine tenths of them present only once. The sample consisted of PBMCs, taken before any cancer treatment. These TCRs come from a woman between 40 and 69 years old with stage II lung adenocarcinoma.

V and J are TRBV14 and TRBJ2-5; D gene unclear. Germline CDR1 is SGHDN and CDR2 is FVKESK. This CDR3 contains 15 residues. The V gene lost 2 bases and the J gene lost 5 bases, with 15 bases spanning the gap. DNA of the CDR3: TGTGCCAGCAGCCAACAAGGCCTATTTCAGGAGACCCAGTACTTC. It codes for CASSQQGLFQETQYF.

V is TRBV19 and J is TRBJ1-6; no clear D. From germline, CDR1 is LNHDA and CDR2 SQIVND (reference sequence). CDR3 length: 15 residues. V was clipped by 11 bases and J by 0 bases, with 14 bases between them. The DNA of the CDR3 is TGTGCCTCCCTCCCGGGAAGCTCCTATAATTCACCCCTCCACTTT. Translated: CASLPGSSYNSPLHF.

The CDR3 spells CASSRGVGNEQYF. The DNA for the CDR3 is TGTGCCAGCAGCCGCGGGGTGGGTAACGAGCAGTACTTC. This chain links TRBV7-6 with TRBJ2-7; D may be TRBD2 (6 bases). CDR1 and CDR2 (germline): SGHVS, FNYEAQ. There are 13 residues in the CDR3. The V and J ends lost 5 bases and 5 bases respectively, with 13 bases between them. Combining the CDR3 with reference TRBV7-6 and TRBJ2-7 gives the whole variable domain GAGVSQSPRYKVTKRGQDVALRCDPISGHVSLYWYRQALGQGPEFLTYFNYEAQQDKSGLPNDRFSAERPEGSISTLTIQRTEQRDSAMYRCASSRGVGNEQYFGPGTRLTVT.

The V call is TRBV27, the J call TRBJ2-7; TRBD2 aligns across 11 bases. The trim removed 5 bases at V and 0 bases at J, leaving 6 bases unmatched. The CDR3 runs 16 residues. Germline V lookup: CDR1 MNHEY, CDR2 SMNVEV (reference sequence). CDR3 DNA sequence: TGTGCCAGCAGTCCCTTTAGCGGGGGGGCCTCCTACGAGCAGTACTTC. Protein: CASSPFSGGASYEQYF.

The rearrangement links TRBV14 to TRBJ1-2, with D possibly TRBD1 on 6 matching bases. The germline gives CDR1 SGHDN, CDR2 FVKESK. The CDR3 covers 12 residues. V lost 2 bases and J lost 5, with 6 bases in between. CDR3 sequence reads: CASSQTGYGYTF. DNA of the CDR3: TGTGCCAGCAGCCAAACAGGGTATGGCTACACCTTC. Based on the CDR3 plus reference TRBV14 and TRBJ1-2, the full variable domain is EAGVTQFPSHSVIEKGQTVTLRCDPISGHDNLYWYRRVMGKEIKFLLHFVKESKQDESGMPNNRFLAERTGGTYSTLKVQPAELEDSGVYFCASSQTGYGYTFGSGTRLTVV.

V is TRBV9 and J is TRBJ2-7, with D perhaps given as TRBD1 or TRBD2 (5 bases each). Germline-derived CDR1 and CDR2 are SGDLS and YYNGEE. The CDR3 is 13 amino acids. Between the trimmed V and J ends, which lost 2 bases and 5 bases, there was a span of 11 bases. CDR3 nucleotide sequence: TGTGCCAGCAGCGTGGGGGTAAAGGACGAGCAGTACTTC. It specifies CASSVGVKDEQYF.

The rearrangement links TRBV6-1 to TRBJ1-4; D unresolved. The CDR3 runs 13 residues. Between the trimmed V and J ends, which lost 4 bases and 5 bases, there was a span of 8 bases. CDR1 is MNHNS and CDR2 is SASEGT in the germline V gene. The CDR3 nucleotides are TGTGCCAGCAGTGGAGGTCAGAATGAAAAACTGTTTTTT. Translating it yields CASSGGQNEKLFF.

V gene TRBV28 combines with J gene TRBJ2-2, with 7 bases lining up with TRBD1. The CDR3 runs to 17 residues. CDR1 and CDR2 (germline): MDHEN, SYDVKM. Trimming cost V 8 bases and J 3 bases; bases outside gene matches: 15. The CDR3 reads CASHVLDRTGYTGELFF. In nucleotides, the CDR3 is TGTGCCAGCCACGTATTAGATAGGACAGGTTACACCGGGGAGCTGTTTTTT.

This rearrangement joins TRBV18 to TRBJ2-1, with a tentative D call TRBD1 (6 bases). CDR3 length: 16 amino acids. The germline V gene has CDR1 KGHSH and CDR2 LQKENI. V dropped 3 bases and J dropped 4 bases, with 16 bases sitting between them. The CDR3 coding sequence is TGTGCCAGCTCACCGCCTAGGGGGTCTTTGTACAATGAGCAGTTCTTC. It specifies CASSPPRGSLYNEQFF. The full variable domain, its missing parts supplied by reference TRBV18 and TRBJ2-1, is NAGVMQNPRHLVRRRGQEARLRCSPMKGHSHVYWYRQLPEEGLKFMVYLQKENIIDESGMPKERFSAEFPKEGPSILRIQQVVRGDSAAYFCASSPPRGSLYNEQFFGPGTRLTVL.

The chain combines TRBV2 with TRBJ2-7; tentative D call: TRBD1 (5 bases). CDR1 and CDR2 from the germline V gene are SNHLY and FYNNEI. The CDR3 is 13 residues long. V was trimmed by 1 base and J by 7 bases, leaving 11 bases between them. CDR3 region: CASSEEFRDEQYF. The DNA for the CDR3 is TGTGCCAGCAGTGAAGAGTTCAGGGATGAGCAGTACTTC. The whole variable domain, filled in from reference TRBV2 and TRBJ2-7, reads EPEVTQTPSHQVTQMGQEVILRCVPISNHLYFYWYRQILGQKVEFLVSFYNNEISEKSEIFDDQFSVERPDGSNFTLKIRSTKLEDSAMYFCASSEEFRDEQYFGPGTRLTVT.

The DNA of the CDR3 is TGTGCCAGCAGCCCAAAGTTGGATGAGCAGTTCTTC. Translating it yields CASSPKLDEQFF. V and J are TRBV5-8 and TRBJ2-1; D gene uncertain. CDR1 and CDR2 from the germline V gene are SGHTS and YDEGEE. The ends were cut back, 4 bases at V and 8 bases at J, with 10 bases in the middle. This CDR3 has 12 amino acids.

This sequence joins TRBV19 and TRBJ2-3; 8 bases line up with TRBD2. V lost 3 bases, J lost 3 bases, and 14 bases stayed unmatched. The germline V gene has CDR1 LNHDA and CDR2 SQIVND (reference sequence). The CDR3 totals 18 residues. Here the CDR3 reads CASSIVAGSYIETDTQYF. The CDR3 coding sequence is TGTGCCAGTAGTATTGTAGCGGGGAGCTATATAGAGACAGATACGCAGTATTTT.

The rearrangement joins TRBV6-1 to TRBJ1-2, with TRBD1 as a possible D gene (6 bases). In germline, CDR1 is MNHNS, CDR2 SASEGT. Trimming removed 2 bases from V and 2 bases from J, with 15 bases in between. This CDR3 contains 16 residues. The CDR3 DNA reads TGTGCCAGCAGTGAAAAAGGGGGGCTGGGGAACTATGGCTACACCTTC. Protein sequence: CASSEKGGLGNYGYTF.

This CDR3 is CASSSRTGDGYTF. CDR3 in DNA: TGTGCCAGCAGCTCGAGGACAGGGGACGGCTACACCTTC. This chain uses TRBV7-6 with TRBJ1-2, with TRBD1 matching over 9 bases. Germline CDR1 reads SGHVS; CDR2 reads FNYEAQ. The CDR3 sequence is 13 residues long. Losses at the gene ends were 4 bases for V and 8 bases for J; bases not matched to a gene: 5.

J is TRBJ1-1 and V is TRBV15; 7 bases are shared with TRBD1. CDR3 length equals 15 residues. Per the germline V gene, CDR1 is LNHNV and CDR2 is YYDKDF (reference sequence). V trimming: 0 bases; J trimming: 10 bases; junction bases outside the gene matches: 11. The CDR3, as DNA: TGTGCCACCAGCAGAGATTCCCCCCTTCAGGGGGGAGCTTTCTTT. Amino acid sequence: CATSRDSPLQGGAFF.

This clone has just one count. The gene calls are TRBV6-5 and TRBJ2-7; 8 positions agree with TRBD1. After removal of 5 bases from V and 5 bases from J, the junction contained 5 bases not matched to a gene. This CDR3 is 13 amino acids long. The germline V gene encodes CDR1 MNHEY and CDR2 SVGAGI. Here the CDR3 reads CASSRDRNNEQYF. CDR3 nucleotides: TGTGCCAGCAGTCGGGACAGGAATAACGAGCAGTACTTC.

This chain uses TRBV5-1 with TRBJ1-1; D unclear. Trimming removed 0 bases at V and 0 bases at J, with 6 bases between. This CDR3 comprises 14 residues. CDR1 and CDR2 from the germline V gene are SGHRS and YFSETQ. CDR3: CASSLAVMNTEAFF. The CDR3 bases are TGCGCCAGCAGCTTGGCGGTTATGAACACTGAAGCTTTCTTT.

The chain couples TRBV7-2 to TRBJ2-7; a weak D match, TRBD1 (6 bases). Germline V gives CDR1 SGHTA, CDR2 FQGNSA. The CDR3 spans 14 residues. V lost 5 bases and J 4 bases, leaving 15 bases between the germline ends. The CDR3 bases are TGTGCCAGCAGCCCGGTTACAGGGCCTTACGAGCAGTACTTC. Translated, it gives CASSPVTGPYEQYF.

The chain is built from TRBV6-5 and TRBJ1-2, with TRBD1 identical over 10 bases. The CDR3 has 15 residues. V was clipped by 6 bases and J by 3 bases; unmatched bases: 7. Per the germline V gene, CDR1 is MNHEY and CDR2 is SVGAGI. CDR3 sequence (DNA): TGTGCCAGCAGGAGAGGGACAGGGGAGGACTATGGCTACACCTTC. This encodes CASRRGTGEDYGYTF.